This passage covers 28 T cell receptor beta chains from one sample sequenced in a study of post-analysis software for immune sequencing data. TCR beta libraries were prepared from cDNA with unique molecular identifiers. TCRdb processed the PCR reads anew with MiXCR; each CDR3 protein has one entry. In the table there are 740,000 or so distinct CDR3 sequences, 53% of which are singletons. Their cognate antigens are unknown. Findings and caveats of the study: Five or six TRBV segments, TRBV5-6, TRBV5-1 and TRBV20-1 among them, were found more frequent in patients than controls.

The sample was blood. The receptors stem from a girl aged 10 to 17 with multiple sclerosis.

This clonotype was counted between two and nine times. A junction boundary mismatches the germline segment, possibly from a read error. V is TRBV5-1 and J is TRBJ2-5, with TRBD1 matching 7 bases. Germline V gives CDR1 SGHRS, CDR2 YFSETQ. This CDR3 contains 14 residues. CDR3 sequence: CASSLGGRQETQYF. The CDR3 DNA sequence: TGTGCCAGCAGCTTAGGGGGCCGCCAAGAGACCCAGTACTTC.

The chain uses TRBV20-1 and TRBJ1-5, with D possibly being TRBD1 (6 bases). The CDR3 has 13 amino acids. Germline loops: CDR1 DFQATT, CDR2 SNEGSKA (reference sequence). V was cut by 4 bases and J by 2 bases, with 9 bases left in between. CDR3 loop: CSATSGGNQPQHF. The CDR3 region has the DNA TGCAGTGCTACATCAGGGGGCAATCAGCCCCAGCATTTT.

The CDR3 DNA is TGTGCCAGCAGTTACGGGACCCCCAGCTCCTACGAGCAGTACTTC. Protein product: CASSYGTPSSYEQYF. J is TRBJ2-7 and V is TRBV6-6; D could derive from TRBD1 or TRBD2 (5 bases each). The CDR3 sequence is 15 residues long. Germline lookup yields CDR1 MNHNY and CDR2 SVGAGI (reference sequence). Trimming removed 2 bases at V and 0 bases at J, with 11 bases between.

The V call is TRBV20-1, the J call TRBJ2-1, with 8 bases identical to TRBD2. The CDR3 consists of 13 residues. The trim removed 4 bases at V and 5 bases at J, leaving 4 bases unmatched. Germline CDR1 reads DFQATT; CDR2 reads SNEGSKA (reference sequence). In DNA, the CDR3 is TGCAGTGCTAATGGACTAGCCGACAATGAGCAGTTCTTC. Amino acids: CSANGLADNEQFF.

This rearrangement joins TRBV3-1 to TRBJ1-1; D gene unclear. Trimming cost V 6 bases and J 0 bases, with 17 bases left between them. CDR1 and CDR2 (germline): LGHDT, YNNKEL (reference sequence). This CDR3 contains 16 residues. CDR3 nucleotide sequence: TGTGCCAGCAGGAATTACAGAAACCCCATGAACACTGAAGCTTTCTTT. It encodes CASRNYRNPMNTEAFF. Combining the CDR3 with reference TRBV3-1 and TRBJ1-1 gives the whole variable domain DTAVSQTPKYLVTQMGNDKSIKCEQNLGHDTMYWYKQDSKKFLKIMFSYNNKELIINETVPNRFSPKSPDKAHLNLHINSLELGDSAVYFCASRNYRNPMNTEAFFGQGTRLTVV.

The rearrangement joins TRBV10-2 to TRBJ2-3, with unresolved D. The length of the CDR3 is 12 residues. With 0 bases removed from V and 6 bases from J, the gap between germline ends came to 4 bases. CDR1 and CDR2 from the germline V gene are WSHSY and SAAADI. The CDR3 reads CASSESRDTQYF. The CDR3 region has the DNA TGCGCCAGCAGTGAGTCCAGGGATACGCAGTATTTT.

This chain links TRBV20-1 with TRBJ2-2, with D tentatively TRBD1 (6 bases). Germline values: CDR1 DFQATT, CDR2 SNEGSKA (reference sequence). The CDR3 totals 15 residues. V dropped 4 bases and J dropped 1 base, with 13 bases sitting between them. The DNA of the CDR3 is TGCAGTGCTACCCAGGACAGTTTGAACACCGGGGAGCTGTTTTTT. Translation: CSATQDSLNTGELFF.

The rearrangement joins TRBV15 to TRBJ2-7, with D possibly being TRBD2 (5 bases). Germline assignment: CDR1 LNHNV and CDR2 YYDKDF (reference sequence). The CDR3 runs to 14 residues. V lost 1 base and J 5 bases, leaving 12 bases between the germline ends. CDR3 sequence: CATSRGRSGHEQYF. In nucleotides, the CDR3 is TGTGCCACCAGCAGAGGGAGAAGCGGACACGAGCAGTACTTC.

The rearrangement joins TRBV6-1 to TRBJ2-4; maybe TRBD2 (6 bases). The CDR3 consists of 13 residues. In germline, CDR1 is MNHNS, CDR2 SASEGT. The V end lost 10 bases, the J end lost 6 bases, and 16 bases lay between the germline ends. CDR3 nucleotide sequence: TGTGCCACTCCAGTGGAGGGGAGAAACATTCAGTACTTC. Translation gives CATPVEGRNIQYF.

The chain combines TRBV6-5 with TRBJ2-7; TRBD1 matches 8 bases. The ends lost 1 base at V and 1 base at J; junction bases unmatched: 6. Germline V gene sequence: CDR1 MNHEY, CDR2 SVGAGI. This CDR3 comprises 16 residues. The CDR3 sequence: CASSYFSGTGSYEQYF. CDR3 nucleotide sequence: TGTGCCAGCAGTTACTTCTCCGGGACAGGTTCCTACGAGCAGTACTTC.

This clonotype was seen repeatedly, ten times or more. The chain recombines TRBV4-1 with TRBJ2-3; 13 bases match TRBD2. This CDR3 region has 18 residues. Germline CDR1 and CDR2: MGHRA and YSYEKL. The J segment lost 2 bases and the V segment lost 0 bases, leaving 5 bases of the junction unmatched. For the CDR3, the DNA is TGCGCCAGCAGCCAAGAGGGGGGACTAGCGGGACTCACAGATACGCAGTATTTT. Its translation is CASSQEGGLAGLTDTQYF.

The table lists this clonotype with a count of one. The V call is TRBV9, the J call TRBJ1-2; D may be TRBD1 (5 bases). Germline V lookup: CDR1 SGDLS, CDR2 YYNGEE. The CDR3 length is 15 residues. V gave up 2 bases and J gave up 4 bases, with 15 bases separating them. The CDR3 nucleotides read TGTGCCAGCAGCGTTACTGACAGACCGACCTATGGCTACACCTTC. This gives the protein CASSVTDRPTYGYTF. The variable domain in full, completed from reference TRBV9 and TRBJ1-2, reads DSGVTQTPKHLITATGQRVTLRCSPRSGDLSVYWYQQSLDQGLQFLIQYYNGEERAKGNILERFSAQQFPDLHSELNLSSLELGDSALYFCASSVTDRPTYGYTFGSGTRLTVV.

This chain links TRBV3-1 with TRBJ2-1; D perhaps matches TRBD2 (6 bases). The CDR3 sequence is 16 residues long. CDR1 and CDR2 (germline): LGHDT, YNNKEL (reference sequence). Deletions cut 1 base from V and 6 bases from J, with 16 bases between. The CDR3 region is CASSQVGVTAGNEQFF. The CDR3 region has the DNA TGTGCCAGCAGCCAAGTGGGGGTGACAGCGGGCAATGAGCAGTTCTTC.

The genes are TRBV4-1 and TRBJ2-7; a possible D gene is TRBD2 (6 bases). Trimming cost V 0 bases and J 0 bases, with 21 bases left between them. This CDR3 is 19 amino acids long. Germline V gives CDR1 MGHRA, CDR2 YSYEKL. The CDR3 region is CASSQDGGTTSYVSYEQYF. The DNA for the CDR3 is TGCGCCAGCAGCCAAGATGGGGGGACCACTAGCTACGTCTCCTACGAGCAGTACTTC.

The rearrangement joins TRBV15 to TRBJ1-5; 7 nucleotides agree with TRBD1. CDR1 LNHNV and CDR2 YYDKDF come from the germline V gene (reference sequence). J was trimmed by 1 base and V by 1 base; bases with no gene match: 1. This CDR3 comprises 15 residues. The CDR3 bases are TGTGCCACCAGCAGAGGACAGGGAAGCAATCAGCCCCAGCATTTT. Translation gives CATSRGQGSNQPQHF. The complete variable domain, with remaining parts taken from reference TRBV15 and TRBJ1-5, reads DAMVIQNPRYQVTQFGKPVTLSCSQTLNHNVMYWYQQKSSQAPKLLFHYYDKDFNNEADTPDNFQSRRPNTSFCFLDIRSPGLGDTAMYLCATSRGQGSNQPQHFGDGTRLSIL.

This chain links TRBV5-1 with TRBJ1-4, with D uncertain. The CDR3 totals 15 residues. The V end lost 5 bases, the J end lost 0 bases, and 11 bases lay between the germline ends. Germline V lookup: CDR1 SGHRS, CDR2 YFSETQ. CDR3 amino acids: CASSREQATNEKLFF. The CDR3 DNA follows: TGCGCCAGCAGTCGTGAACAAGCAACTAATGAAAAACTGTTTTTT.

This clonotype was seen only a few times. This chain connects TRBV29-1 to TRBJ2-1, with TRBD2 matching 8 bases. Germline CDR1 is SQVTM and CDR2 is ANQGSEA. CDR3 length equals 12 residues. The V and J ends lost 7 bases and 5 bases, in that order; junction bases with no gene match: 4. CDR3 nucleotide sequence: TGCAGCGCCCTTAGCGGGAACAATGAGCAGTTCTTC. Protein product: CSALSGNNEQFF.

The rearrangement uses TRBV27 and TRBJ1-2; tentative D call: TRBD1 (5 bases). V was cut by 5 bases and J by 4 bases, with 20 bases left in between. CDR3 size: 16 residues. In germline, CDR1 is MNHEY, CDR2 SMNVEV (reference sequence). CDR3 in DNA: TGTGCCAGCAGTGGGGACGGAATAGACCCCATCTATGGCTACACCTTC. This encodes CASSGDGIDPIYGYTF.

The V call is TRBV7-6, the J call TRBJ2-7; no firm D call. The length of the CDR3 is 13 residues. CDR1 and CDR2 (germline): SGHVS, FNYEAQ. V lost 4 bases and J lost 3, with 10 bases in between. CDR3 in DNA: TGTGCCAGCAGCTCCGCCCGTAACTACGAGCAGTACTTC. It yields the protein CASSSARNYEQYF.

The CDR3 spells CASSLGLAGGSADTQYF. The CDR3 bases are TGTGCCAGCAGTTTGGGACTAGCGGGGGGATCAGCAGATACGCAGTATTTT. The chain is built from TRBV6-9 and TRBJ2-3; 15 bases line up with TRBD2. The V and J ends lost 4 bases and 4 bases, in that order; junction bases with no gene match: 6. The CDR3 covers 17 residues. Germline CDR1 is MNHGY and CDR2 is SVAAGI.

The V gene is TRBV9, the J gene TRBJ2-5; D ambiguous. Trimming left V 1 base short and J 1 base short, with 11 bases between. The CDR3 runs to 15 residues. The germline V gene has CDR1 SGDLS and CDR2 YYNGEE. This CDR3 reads CASSVNDRLQETQYF. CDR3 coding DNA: TGTGCCAGCAGCGTAAATGATAGACTCCAAGAGACCCAGTACTTC.

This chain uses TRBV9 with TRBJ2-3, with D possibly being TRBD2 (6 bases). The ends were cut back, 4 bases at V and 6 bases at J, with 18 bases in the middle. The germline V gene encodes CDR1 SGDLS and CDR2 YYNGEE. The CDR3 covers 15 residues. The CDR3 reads CASSPTGVVWDTQYF. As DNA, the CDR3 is TGTGCCAGCAGCCCGACGGGGGTCGTCTGGGATACGCAGTATTTT.

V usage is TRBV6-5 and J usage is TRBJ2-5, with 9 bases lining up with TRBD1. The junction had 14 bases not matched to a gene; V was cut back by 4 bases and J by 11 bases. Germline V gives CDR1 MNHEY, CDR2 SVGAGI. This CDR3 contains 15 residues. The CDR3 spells CASSSHRGQSVEQYF. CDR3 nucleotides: TGTGCCAGCAGTTCTCACAGGGGGCAATCGGTAGAGCAGTACTTC.

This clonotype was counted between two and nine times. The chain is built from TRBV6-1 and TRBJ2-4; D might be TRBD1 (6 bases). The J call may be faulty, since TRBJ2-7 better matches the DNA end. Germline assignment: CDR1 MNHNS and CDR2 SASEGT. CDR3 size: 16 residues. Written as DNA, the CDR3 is TGTGCCAGCAGCGTAGAACAGGGACATCTGGGCTACGAGCAGTACTTC. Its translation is CASSVEQGHLGYEQYF.

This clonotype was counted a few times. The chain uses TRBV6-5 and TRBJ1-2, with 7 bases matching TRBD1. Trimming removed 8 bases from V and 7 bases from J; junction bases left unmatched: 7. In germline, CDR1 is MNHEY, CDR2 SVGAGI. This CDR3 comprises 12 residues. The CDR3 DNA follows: TGTGCCAGCTGGGACAGTGTCTTTGGCTACACCTTC. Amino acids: CASWDSVFGYTF.

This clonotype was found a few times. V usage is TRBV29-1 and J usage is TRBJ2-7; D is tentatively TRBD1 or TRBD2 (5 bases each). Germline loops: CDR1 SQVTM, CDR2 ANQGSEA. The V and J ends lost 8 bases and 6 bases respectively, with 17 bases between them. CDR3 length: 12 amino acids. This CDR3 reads CSFGTPTGEQYF. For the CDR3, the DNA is TGCAGCTTTGGGACCCCCACGGGCGAGCAGTACTTC.

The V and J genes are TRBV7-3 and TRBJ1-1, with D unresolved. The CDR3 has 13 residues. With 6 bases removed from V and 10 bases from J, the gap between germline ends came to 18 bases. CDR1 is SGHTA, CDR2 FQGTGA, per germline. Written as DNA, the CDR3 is TGTGCCAGCAGTTCGGGGTCCTCTCTCGGAGCTTTCTTT. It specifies CASSSGSSLGAFF.

The chain's CDR3 is CASSQGFGIAGDNEQFF. The CDR3 coding sequence is TGCGCCAGCAGCCAAGGGTTCGGAATAGCGGGAGACAATGAGCAGTTCTTC. The V call is TRBV4-1, the J call TRBJ2-1, with TRBD2 matching over 9 bases. CDR1 is MGHRA, CDR2 YSYEKL, per germline. The CDR3 sequence is 17 residues long. J gave up 5 bases and V 1 base, and 9 bases lay outside the gene matches.